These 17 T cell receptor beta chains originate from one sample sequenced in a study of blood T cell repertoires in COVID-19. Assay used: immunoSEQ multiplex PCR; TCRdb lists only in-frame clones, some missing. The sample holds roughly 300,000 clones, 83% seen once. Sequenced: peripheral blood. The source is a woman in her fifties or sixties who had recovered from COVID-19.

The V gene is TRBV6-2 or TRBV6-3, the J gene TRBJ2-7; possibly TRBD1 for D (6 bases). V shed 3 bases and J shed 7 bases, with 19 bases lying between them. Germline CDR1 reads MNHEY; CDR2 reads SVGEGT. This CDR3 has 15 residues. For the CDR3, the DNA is TGTGCCAGCAGTTATCCTGGCCACAGGGTCGGGGAGCAGTACTTC. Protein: CASSYPGHRVGEQYF.

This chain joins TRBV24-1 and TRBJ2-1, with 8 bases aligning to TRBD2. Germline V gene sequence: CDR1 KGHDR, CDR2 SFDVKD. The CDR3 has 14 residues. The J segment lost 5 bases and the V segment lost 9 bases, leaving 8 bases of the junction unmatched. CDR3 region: CATRGSGGNNEQFF. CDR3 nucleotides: TGTGCCACCCGAGGAAGCGGGGGCAACAATGAGCAGTTCTTC.

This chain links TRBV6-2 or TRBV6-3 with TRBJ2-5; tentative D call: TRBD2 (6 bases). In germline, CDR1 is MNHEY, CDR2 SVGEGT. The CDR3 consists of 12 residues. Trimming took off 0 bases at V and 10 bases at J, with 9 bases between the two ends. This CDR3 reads CASSYSWRDQYF. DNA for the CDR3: TGTGCCAGCAGTTACTCATGGCGGGACCAGTACTTC.

In DNA, the CDR3 is TGTGCCAGCAGTTACTCTGTAACAGGAGGAAACACCATATATTTT. As protein: CASSYSVTGGNTIYF. This chain uses TRBV6-5 with TRBJ1-3, with TRBD1 as a possible D gene (5 bases). Looked up from germline, CDR1 is MNHEY and CDR2 is SVGAGI. This CDR3 is built from 15 residues. The ends were cut back, 0 bases at V and 4 bases at J, with 10 bases in the middle.

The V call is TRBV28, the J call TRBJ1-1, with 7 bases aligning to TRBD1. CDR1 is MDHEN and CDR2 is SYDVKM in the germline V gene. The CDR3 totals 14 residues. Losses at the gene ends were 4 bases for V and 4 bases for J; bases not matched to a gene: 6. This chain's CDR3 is CASSSDREVTEAFF. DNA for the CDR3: TGTGCCAGCAGTTCCGACAGGGAGGTCACTGAAGCTTTCTTT.

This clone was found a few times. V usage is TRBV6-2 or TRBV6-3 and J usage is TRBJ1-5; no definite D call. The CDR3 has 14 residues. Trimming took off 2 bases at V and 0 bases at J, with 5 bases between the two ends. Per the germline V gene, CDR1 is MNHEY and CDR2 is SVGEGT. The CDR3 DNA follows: TGTGCCAGCAGTTACGACTATAGCAATCAGCCCCAGCATTTT. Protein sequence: CASSYDYSNQPQHF.

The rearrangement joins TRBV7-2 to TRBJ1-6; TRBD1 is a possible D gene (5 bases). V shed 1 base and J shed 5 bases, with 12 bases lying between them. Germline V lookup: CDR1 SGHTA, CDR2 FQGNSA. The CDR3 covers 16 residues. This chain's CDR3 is CASSLGTGRDNSPLHF. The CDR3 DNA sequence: TGTGCCAGCAGCTTAGGCACAGGCCGAGATAATTCACCCCTCCACTTT. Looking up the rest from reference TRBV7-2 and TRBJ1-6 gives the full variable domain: GAGVSQSPSNKVTEKGKDVELRCDPISGHTALYWYRQSLGQGLEFLIYFQGNSAPDKSGLPSDRFSAERTGGSVSTLTIQRTQQEDSAVYLCASSLGTGRDNSPLHFGNGTRLTVT.

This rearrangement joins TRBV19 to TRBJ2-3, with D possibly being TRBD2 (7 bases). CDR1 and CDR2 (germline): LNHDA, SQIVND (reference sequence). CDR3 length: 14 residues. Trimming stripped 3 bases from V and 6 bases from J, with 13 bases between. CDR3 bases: TGTGCCAGTAGTATCTCGGGGGGCGACGATACGCAGTATTTT. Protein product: CASSISGGDDTQYF.

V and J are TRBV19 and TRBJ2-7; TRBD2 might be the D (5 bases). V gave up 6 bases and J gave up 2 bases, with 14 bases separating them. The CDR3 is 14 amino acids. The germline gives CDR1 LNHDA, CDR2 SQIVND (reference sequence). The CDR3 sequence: CASRADRLPYEQYF. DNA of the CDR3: TGTGCCAGTAGAGCGGACCGGCTACCCTACGAGCAGTACTTC. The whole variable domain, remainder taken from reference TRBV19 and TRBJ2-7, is DGGITQSPKYLFRKEGQNVTLSCEQNLNHDAMYWYRQDPGQGLRLIYYSQIVNDFQKGDIAEGYSVSREKKESFPLTVTSAQKNPTAFYLCASRADRLPYEQYFGPGTRLTVT.

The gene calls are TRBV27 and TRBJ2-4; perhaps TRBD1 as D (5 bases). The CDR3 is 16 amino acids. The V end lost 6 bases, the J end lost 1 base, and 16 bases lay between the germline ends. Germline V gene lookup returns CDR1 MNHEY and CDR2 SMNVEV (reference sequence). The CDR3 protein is CASRPRGGEAKNIQYF. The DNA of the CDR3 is TGTGCCAGCAGACCTAGGGGTGGCGAGGCCAAAAACATTCAGTACTTC.

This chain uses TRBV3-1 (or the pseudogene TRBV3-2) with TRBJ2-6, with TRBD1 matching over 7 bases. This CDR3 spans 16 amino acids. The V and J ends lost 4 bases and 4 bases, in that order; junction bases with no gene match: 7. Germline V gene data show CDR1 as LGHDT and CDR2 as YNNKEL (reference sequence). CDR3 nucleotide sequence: TGTGCCAGCAGCCGCAGGGGGATAAGCGGGGCCAACGTCCTGACTTTC. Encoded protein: CASSRRGISGANVLTF.

CDR3 sequence reads: CASSQALGTGESGANVLTF. CDR3 nucleotide sequence: TGCGCCAGCAGCCAAGCCCTCGGGACAGGGGAGTCTGGGGCCAACGTCCTGACTTTC. The rearrangement uses TRBV4-3 and TRBJ2-6; 10 positions agree with TRBD1. There are 19 residues in the CDR3. Per the germline V gene, CDR1 is LGHNA and CDR2 is YSLEER. With V trimmed by 1 base and J by 1 base, 7 bases remained unmatched.

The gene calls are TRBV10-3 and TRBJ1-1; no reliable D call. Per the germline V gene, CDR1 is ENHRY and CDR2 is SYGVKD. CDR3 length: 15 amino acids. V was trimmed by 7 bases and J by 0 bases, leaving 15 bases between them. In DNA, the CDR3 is TGTGCCATCACCCGGACTGAAGCGATGAACACTGAAGCTTTCTTT. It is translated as CAITRTEAMNTEAFF.

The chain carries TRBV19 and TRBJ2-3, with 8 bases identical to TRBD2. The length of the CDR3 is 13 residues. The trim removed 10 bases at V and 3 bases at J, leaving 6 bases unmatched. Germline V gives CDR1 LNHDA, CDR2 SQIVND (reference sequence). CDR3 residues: CATFGGGTDTQYF. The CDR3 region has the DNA TGTGCCACCTTCGGGGGGGGTACAGATACGCAGTATTTT.

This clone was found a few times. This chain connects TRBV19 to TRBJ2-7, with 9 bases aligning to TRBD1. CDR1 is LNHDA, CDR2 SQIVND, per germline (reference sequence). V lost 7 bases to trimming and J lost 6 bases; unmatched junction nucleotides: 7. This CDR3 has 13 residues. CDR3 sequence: CASTTGTGSEQYF. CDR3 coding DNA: TGTGCCAGTACCACCGGGACAGGGAGCGAGCAGTACTTC. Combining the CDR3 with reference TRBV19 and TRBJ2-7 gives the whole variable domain DGGITQSPKYLFRKEGQNVTLSCEQNLNHDAMYWYRQDPGQGLRLIYYSQIVNDFQKGDIAEGYSVSREKKESFPLTVTSAQKNPTAFYLCASTTGTGSEQYFGPGTRLTVT.

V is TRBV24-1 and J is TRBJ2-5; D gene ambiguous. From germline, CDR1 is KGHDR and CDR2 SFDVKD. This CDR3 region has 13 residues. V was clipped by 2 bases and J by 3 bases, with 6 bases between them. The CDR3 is CATSDSHEETQYF. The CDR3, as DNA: TGTGCCACCAGTGATTCACACGAAGAGACCCAGTACTTC.

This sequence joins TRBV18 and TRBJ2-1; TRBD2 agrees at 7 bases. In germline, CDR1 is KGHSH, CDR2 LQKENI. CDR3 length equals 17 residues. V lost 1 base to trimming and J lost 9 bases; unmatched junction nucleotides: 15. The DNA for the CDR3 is TGTGCCAGCTCACCACGAACGGGAGGTGGGAGCCCCCGTGAGCAGTTCTTC. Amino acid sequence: CASSPRTGGGSPREQFF.